This T cell receptor (beta chain) derives from a study of blood T cell repertoires in COVID-19. The method was immunoSEQ multiplex PCR; TCRdb's version includes in-frame clones alone and lacks a portion of them. The data hold around 140,000 clones, with around 87% observed a single time. This clone has more than one count but fewer than ten. Trimming cost V 1 base and J 7 bases, with 13 bases left between them. Germline V gene data show CDR1 as GTSNPN and CDR2 as SVGIG (reference sequence). The CDR3 has 13 residues. The receptor comes from a man in his sixties who had recovered from COVID-19. The rearrangement joins TRBV30 to TRBJ1-2; possibly TRBD1 for D (5 bases). The source material was PBMCs or T cells enriched from blood (not recorded which). The DNA for the CDR3 is TGTGCCTGGAGTGCCTCAGGGTGGGTTGGCTACACCTTC. This codes for CAWSASGWVGYTF.